This TCR beta chain was observed in a study of OX40 agonist ivuxolimab in advanced cancers. Study-level background: Dose-escalation patients had hepatocellular carcinoma, melanoma, renal cell or head and neck cancer.

This CDR3 is built from 15 residues. From germline, CDR1 is MRHNA and CDR2 SNTAGT. Trimming stripped 3 bases from V and 4 bases from J, with 14 bases between. Autoimmune disease history or systemic immunosuppression disqualified patients. Findings and caveats of the study: CD4+ and CD8+ blood T cells expanded clonally by week 6 at 0.1 to 3.0 mg/kg.

Note on this clone: Its antigen is still unknown.

The assay was immunoSEQ multiplex PCR, and TCRdb's table has in-frame clones only and misses some. The table lists around 97,000 clones, roughly 80% of them singletons. The chain is built from TRBV6-4 and TRBJ2-3; D is perhaps TRBD1 (6 bases). This specimen consisted of CD4+ or CD8+ T cells sorted from blood, obtained in a trial of the OX40 agonist ivuxolimab. The TCR comes from an adult with an advanced solid tumor such as melanoma, head and neck, liver or kidney cancer. CDR3 DNA sequence: TGTGCCAGCAGTGAAGGAAGGGGGAGCCCAGATACGCAGTATTTT. It codes for CASSEGRGSPDTQYF.